The entry below gives a single T cell receptor beta chain sequence along with its context. Its antigen is unknown. The CDR3 totals 13 residues. Trimming removed 2 bases from V and 3 bases from J, with 7 bases in between. The germline V gene encodes CDR1 KGHSH and CDR2 LQKENI. Primers: 60 Vbeta forward and 13 Jbeta reverse. Sequencing was performed with immunoSEQ multiplex PCR; in TCRdb, only in-frame clones are kept and a portion is missing. The sample has about 110,000 clones; almost 70% are singletons. The sample comes from a study of cytomegalovirus exposure and HLA in healthy donors. The study, taken as a whole, reports: Further analysis was carried out later, and it showed several of the most significant clusters appearing linked to common viral pathogens.

Sequenced: PBMCs. The receptor comes from a man aged 25-40 years in good health and CMV-seronegative. J is TRBJ2-5 and V is TRBV18; possible D gene TRBD1, 6 bases. The CDR3 sequence: CASSPGGEETQYF. DNA of the CDR3: TGTGCCAGCTCACCAGGGGGCGAAGAGACCCAGTACTTC.